This T cell receptor (beta chain) was recovered during a study of T cells after yellow fever vaccination. Whole-study context: SMART-Seq v4 Ultra Low Input handled preparation of low-cell-number fractions. Study-wide results and caveats: Across the CD4 and CD8 compartments, a small share of clonotypes was present in both. Reappearance after the booster was seen for most primary-vaccination clones, at 96% CD4 and more than 80% CD8.

This clonotype was seen many times. Its target is not known. This CDR3 is built from 20 residues. The junction had 24 bases not matched to a gene; V was cut back by 7 bases and J by 7 bases. 5'RACE template switching produced TCR cDNA carrying a universal primer site and UMIs. TCRdb redid the calling of the 5' RACE reads with MiXCR, one entry per CDR3 protein. The table records about 400,000 distinct CDR3 sequences, about 6.2% of them present only once. The material sequenced was PBMCs, taken 5 days after the yellow fever booster vaccination. The TCR comes from a man aged 30-40 years who received the YFV17D yellow fever vaccine. The chain uses TRBV12-3 or TRBV12-4 and TRBJ2-1; TRBD2 aligns across 11 bases. The CDR3 spells CASTQLSSPSSGRILNEQFF. The CDR3 DNA is TGTGCCAGCACCCAGTTGAGCTCCCCCTCTAGCGGGAGGATATTGAATGAGCAGTTCTTC.